The T cell receptor (beta chain) under discussion was sequenced for a study of early T cells in non-severe SARS-CoV-2 infection. One entry per CDR3 protein results from TCRdb running MiXCR on the 5' RACE reads. This sample has under 50,000 distinct CDR3 sequences; over 3.5% occur once, and the top ten carry around 6%. Germline CDR1 reads MNHNS; CDR2 reads SASEGT. The ends were cut back, 1 base at V and 14 bases at J, with 14 bases in the middle. The CDR3 spans 12 residues. The table lists this clonotype with many counts. The sequenced sample was whole blood. This TCR derives from an adult who was a healthcare worker with PCR-confirmed SARS-CoV-2 infection or an uninfected control (not recorded which). V gene TRBV6-1 combines with J gene TRBJ1-2; possibly TRBD1 for D (5 bases). CDR3 DNA sequence: TGTGCCAGCAGTGAAGGCCCGGGACCAAGGACCTTC. This encodes CASSEGPGPRTF.